This T cell receptor beta chain appears in the sequencing data of a study of T cell responses to AZD1222 COVID-19 vaccine. The germline gives CDR1 LGHDT, CDR2 YNNKEL (reference sequence). V lost 1 base and J 8 bases, leaving 8 bases between the germline ends. CDR3 length equals 12 residues. Generated by immunoSEQ multiplex PCR, the TCRdb table keeps only in-frame clones and is missing some. The sample includes about 110,000 clones, around 90% of them seen just once. This clone appeared a few times. The input for sequencing was peripheral blood, taken on day 0 of AZD1222 vaccination. The rearrangement joins TRBV3-1 (or the pseudogene TRBV3-2) to TRBJ1-1; unclear D gene. This sequence originates from an adult in good health. CDR3 DNA sequence: TGTGCCAGCAGCCAAGGAATACGAGAAGCTTTCTTT. This encodes CASSQGIREAFF.